This T cell receptor beta chain was sequenced for a study of blood T cells in healthy people across ages (dated by TCRdb to 2015 to 2017). For the study in its entirety: Template switching captured roughly one uniquely barcoded TCR beta cDNA molecule per two T cells in model experiments. Using deep sequencing normalized with unique cDNA molecular identifiers, the study measured how TCR beta repertoire diversity changes with age. Donors were grouped into four age groups: young (average about 15 years), middle-aged (over 35), aged (62) and long-lived (around 80). Donors of different ages were randomly distributed across sequencing lanes to avoid experimental bias. Two additional independent replicas of 1 million unique cDNA reads from the same blood draw were analyzed for two donors (one aged 18 to 30 and one aged 80 or older). The investigation overall reported the following: The long-lived group showed more naive CD4+ T cells, fewer expanded clones and increased TCR diversity than the aged group, suggesting age selection. Observed TCR beta diversity per million T cells fell roughly linearly with age, and a significant reduction was already apparent by age around 40. Because donor CMV infection status was unknown, age-related changes in expanded clonotypes were potentially confounded. The percentage of naive T cells measured by flow cytometry correlated strongly with observed TCR beta diversity. Estimates of total diversity based on one million sequenced T cells were regarded as lower bounds and as underestimates. Because profiling used bulk unsorted PBMCs, naive and antigen-experienced compartments could not be compared conclusively.

Library generation was performed with 5' RACE. Instrument on record: Illumina HiSeq 2500. The second PCR ran for roughly 7 to 11 cycles and used a J-beta primer mix along with a sample-barcoded 5' primer. A template-switch 5' adaptor carrying 12 random nucleotides introduced a unique molecular identifier onto each TCR beta cDNA molecule. At least 2.5 million CDR3-containing paired-end reads were obtained from each sample. The Mint cDNA synthesis kit, primed by a TRBC-specific oligonucleotide, was used to synthesize first-strand cDNA from all RNA. Following uracil-DNA glycosylase treatment, a first 18-cycle PCR with universal primers M1SS and BC2_uni_R was performed on all cDNA. Per the source publication's procedure: For normalization, 1 million high-quality reads were randomly selected from each sample, with every read carrying a distinct molecular identifier. Instead of being binned into consensus sequences, reads with shared molecular identifiers were discarded. MiTCR, set to a Q25 quality threshold and the strictest error-elimination algorithm, was used for CDR3 identification, clonotype clustering and error correction. A nonparametric unseen species model using Euler transformation provided a lower-bound estimate of total TCR beta diversity. In-frame beta chains were kept once TCRdb had trimmed the public reads at Q25 with fastp and called clones with MiXCR. Identical CDR3 protein sequences are pooled into one entry, listed with their most common genes and DNA. For this entry, the V and J calls and clone size follow TCRdb and not the study's own pipeline. This sample comprises 250,000 to 300,000 distinct CDR3 sequences, around 27% of them detected only once. The ten largest clones add up to approximately 29% of the sample.

From the cysteine through the phenylalanine, the CDR3 covers 13 amino acids. Only the CDR3 region is kept as DNA, spanning 39 bases read in frame from base 1. V lost 5 bases and J lost 3 bases; the stretch between them is 14 bases long. CDR1 and CDR2 are read off the germline V gene (reference sequence) as DFQATT and SNEGSKA. This clonotype was seen repeatedly, ten times or more. Its antigen has not been determined. No base quality information exists; no much larger clone differs at one position. The approximately 41 donors, aged roughly 6 to 95 years, were systemically healthy Caucasian individuals from Russia. Each donor gave roughly 11 milliliters of peripheral blood, drawn into EDTA-treated Vacutainer tubes. Ficoll-Paque density-gradient centrifugation was used to isolate PBMCs, with at least 7 million per sample. Trizol reagent was used to extract total RNA from PBMCs, with at least 6 micrograms per sample. Naive CD45RAhigh/CD27high T cell percentages were measured by flow cytometry on a PBMC aliquot from every donor.

This chain joins TRBV20-1 to TRBJ2-7, with the D call tentatively TRBD1 or TRBD2, each fitting 6 bases. Sequenced material: blood. This clonotype was obtained from a woman in her seventies in good health. The nucleotide sequence reads TGCAGTGCTGGAGGGGGACCAGACTACGAGCAGTACTTC. Its translation is CSAGGGPDYEQYF.